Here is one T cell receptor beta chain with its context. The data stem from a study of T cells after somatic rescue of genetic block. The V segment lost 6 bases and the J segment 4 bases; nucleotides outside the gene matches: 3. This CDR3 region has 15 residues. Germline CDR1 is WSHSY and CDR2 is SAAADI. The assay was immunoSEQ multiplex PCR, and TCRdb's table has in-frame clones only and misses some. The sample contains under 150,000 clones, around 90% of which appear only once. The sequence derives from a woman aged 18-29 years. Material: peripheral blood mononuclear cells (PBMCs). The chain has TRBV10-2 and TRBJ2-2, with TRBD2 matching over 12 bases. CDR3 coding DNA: TGCGCCAGCAGCGGACTAGCGGGGATCACCGGGGAGCTGTTTTTT. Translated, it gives CASSGLAGITGELFF.